This T cell receptor beta chain was retrieved from a study of cytomegalovirus exposure and HLA in healthy donors. The overall study: Unique TCR beta sequences numbering approximately 120 million came from 150 million to 200 million T cells in an earlier analysis. Whole-study findings and limits: Later analysis revealed greater clonal expansion in HLA-associated TCR beta chains than in equally common others.

About this clone: Its antigen remains unidentified.

The PCR contained 60 Vbeta and 13 Jbeta primers. Profiled with immunoSEQ multiplex PCR; TCRdb holds only in-frame clones, not every one. The sample includes about 150,000 clones, about 82% of them seen just once. The CDR3 has 16 residues. In germline, CDR1 is MNHEY, CDR2 SMNVEV (reference sequence). Losses at the gene ends were 1 base for V and 4 bases for J; bases not matched to a gene: 5. The sample taken for sequencing was PBMCs. This TCR was recovered from a male donor in good health and CMV-seronegative. V usage is TRBV27 and J usage is TRBJ2-2; 8 bases line up with TRBD2. The CDR3 sequence: CASSLFGGGSTGELFF. The CDR3 DNA follows: TGTGCCAGCAGTTTATTTGGCGGGGGGTCCACCGGGGAGCTGTTTTTT.